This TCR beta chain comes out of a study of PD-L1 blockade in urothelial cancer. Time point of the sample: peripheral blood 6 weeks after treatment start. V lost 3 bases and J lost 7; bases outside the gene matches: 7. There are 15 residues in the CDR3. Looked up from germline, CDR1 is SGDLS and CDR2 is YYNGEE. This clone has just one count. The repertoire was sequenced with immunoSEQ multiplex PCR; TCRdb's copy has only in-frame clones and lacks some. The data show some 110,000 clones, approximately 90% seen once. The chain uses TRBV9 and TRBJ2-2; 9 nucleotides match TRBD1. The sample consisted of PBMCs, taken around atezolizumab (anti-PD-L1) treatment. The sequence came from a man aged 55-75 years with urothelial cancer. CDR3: CASSAGQGFNGELFF. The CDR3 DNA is TGTGCCAGCAGCGCCGGACAGGGGTTTAACGGGGAGCTGTTTTTT.